This T cell receptor beta chain comes out of a study of shared clonotypes between healthy human individuals. As for the study in general: Three plates were used per donor for CD4 naive, three for CD4 memory, two for CD8 naive and one for CD8 memory. Study findings and constraints: Generation probability values for non-shared clonotypes were lower than those for clonotypes shared by all four donors.

Naive CD8 cells comprised CD45RO-negative, CCR7-positively selected cells, excluding terminally differentiated effector memory CD45RA+ cells. Regarding this clone: Its specificity is not known. Additional DNA sequences in this sample encode the identical CDR3.

Per the germline V gene, CDR1 is SGHDT and CDR2 is YYEEEE. The CDR3 has 17 residues. Trimming removed 0 bases from V and 2 bases from J; junction bases left unmatched: 10. Replicate sorted-subset PCRs were loaded with approximately 200 ng DNA, about 30,000 T cell genomes. Only in-frame clones appear in the TCRdb table, and some are missing; sequencing was by immunoSEQ multiplex PCR. This table holds about 600,000 clones, around 95% found once. The rearrangement joins TRBV5-6 to TRBJ2-7; 8 nucleotides align to TRBD2. The sequence was collected from a woman aged 25 to 39 in good health. Sequenced input: naive CD8+ T cells sorted from blood. CDR3 residues: CASSLDPGGDSAYEQYF. The DNA for the CDR3 is TGTGCCAGCAGCTTGGACCCGGGAGGGGACTCAGCCTACGAGCAGTACTTC. Full variable domain (rest looked up from reference TRBV5-6 and TRBJ2-7): DAGVTQSPTHLIKTRGQQVTLRCSPKSGHDTVSWYQQALGQGPQFIFQYYEEEERQRGNFPDRFSGHQFPNYSSELNVNALLLGDSALYLCASSLDPGGDSAYEQYFGPGTRLTVT.